Listed here are 13 T cell receptor beta chains from one sample, sequenced in a study of long-term antiretroviral therapy in people with HIV (dated by TCRdb to between 2021 and 2024). Sequencing of the TRB variable region was done with the immunoSEQ hsTCRB v3.0 assay at survey level resolution. TCRdb took over this immuneACCESS table, retaining in-frame rearrangements with V and J assigned. Such tables are incomplete; in checked studies, under half of the missing clones stem from an unresolved V gene, and the remainder is unexplained. This sample comprises about 16,000 clones, 81% of them detected only once. The ten largest make up around 15% of the sample. Sequenced here: unsorted PBMCs, sampled around 1.2 years before starting antiretroviral therapy. All receptors derive from a man aged 25-45 years with HIV.

This clone turned up a few times. The chain recombines TRBV14 with TRBJ1-1; the D is unclear. From germline, CDR1 is SGHDN and CDR2 FVKESK. The CDR3 spans 14 residues. V gave up 4 bases and J gave up 0 bases, with 9 bases separating them. The CDR3 DNA follows: TGTGCCAGCAGCCCCCGCGTATTGAACACTGAAGCTTTCTTT. This gives the protein CASSPRVLNTEAFF.

The chain combines TRBV19 with TRBJ1-5, with D unresolved. CDR3 length equals 16 residues. The germline CDR1 and CDR2 sequences are LNHDA and SQIVND (reference sequence). The ends were cut back, 4 bases at V and 0 bases at J, with 13 bases in the middle. The CDR3 DNA reads as TGTGCCAGTAGTACATATATACAGATTAGCAATCAGCCCCAGCATTTT. Its protein product is CASSTYIQISNQPQHF.

The chain couples TRBV4-3 to TRBJ2-1; either TRBD1 or TRBD2 may fit D (5 bases each). V lost 1 base and J lost 9, with 19 bases in between. Germline V gene lookup returns CDR1 LGHNA and CDR2 YSLEER. The CDR3 extends over 16 amino acids. CDR3 DNA: TGCGCCAGCAGCCAAGGAACCGGCCACGGGGCGGGTGAGCAGTTCTTC. As protein: CASSQGTGHGAGEQFF.

This chain uses TRBV6-1 with TRBJ2-2; D not resolved. The CDR3 sequence is 15 residues long. The V end lost 1 base, the J end lost 0 bases, and 6 bases lay between the germline ends. Germline loops: CDR1 MNHNS, CDR2 SASEGT. CDR3 residues: CASSEGTPNTGELFF. In DNA, the CDR3 is TGTGCCAGCAGTGAAGGCACACCGAACACCGGGGAGCTGTTTTTT.

The J gene is TRBJ2-1, the V gene TRBV5-1, with D possibly called TRBD1 or TRBD2 (6 bases each). In germline, CDR1 is SGHRS, CDR2 YFSETQ. The CDR3 contains 14 residues. Trimming took 4 bases from V and 8 from J, leaving 16 bases between them. The CDR3 region is CASSLRGDRDEQFF. CDR3 bases: TGCGCCAGCAGCCTGAGGGGGGATAGGGATGAGCAGTTCTTC.

This clone is classed as medium-sized. The rearrangement uses TRBV7-8 and TRBJ2-7, with 9 nucleotides matching TRBD1. The germline gives CDR1 SGHVS, CDR2 FQNEAQ. This CDR3 spans 14 amino acids. Unmatched junction bases numbered 1, after V lost 2 bases and J lost 2 bases. The CDR3 DNA follows: TGTGCCAGCAGCTTAAGGGACAGGGCCTACGAGCAGTACTTC. It yields the protein CASSLRDRAYEQYF.

The chain uses TRBV7-9 and TRBJ2-1; D perhaps matches TRBD1 (5 bases). CDR1 is SEHNR, CDR2 FQNEAQ, per germline (reference sequence). Deletions cut 5 bases from V and 7 bases from J, with 9 bases between. The CDR3 consists of 12 residues. The chain's CDR3 is CASSRPGNEQFF. In DNA form, the CDR3 reads TGTGCCAGCAGCCGCCCAGGGAATGAGCAGTTCTTC.

The J gene is TRBJ2-7, the V gene TRBV7-8, with TRBD1 identical over 9 bases. Germline loops: CDR1 SGHVS, CDR2 FQNEAQ. Losses at the gene ends were 4 bases for V and 2 bases for J; bases not matched to a gene: 6. There are 15 residues in the CDR3. CDR3 sequence (DNA): TGTGCCAGCAGCTACCCGGGACAGGGAACCTACGAGCAGTACTTC. Residues: CASSYPGQGTYEQYF.

This clone was observed a handful of times. This sequence joins TRBV6-4 and TRBJ2-7; the D call may be TRBD1 or TRBD2 (6 bases each). V lost 4 bases, J lost 7 bases, and 20 bases lay in between. Per germline, CDR1 MRHNA and CDR2 SNTAGT. The CDR3 consists of 15 residues. CDR3 sequence: CASSVDEGGAGEQYF. The CDR3 DNA sequence: TGTGCCAGCAGTGTGGATGAGGGGGGAGCAGGGGAGCAGTACTTC.

The chain combines TRBV19 with TRBJ2-1; no clear D gene. This CDR3 region has 13 residues. Germline loops: CDR1 LNHDA, CDR2 SQIVND (reference sequence). V shed 4 bases and J shed 3 bases, with 7 bases lying between them. The CDR3 is CASSTPDYNEQFF. CDR3 in DNA: TGTGCCAGTAGTACCCCAGACTACAATGAGCAGTTCTTC.

This clone was picked up one time. The chain links TRBV7-8 to TRBJ2-7; 10 nucleotides match TRBD2. V gave up 5 bases and J gave up 2 bases; unmatched junction bases: 9. This CDR3 comprises 16 residues. Germline values: CDR1 SGHVS, CDR2 FQNEAQ. This CDR3 reads CASSPPSGSNTYEQYF. CDR3 sequence (DNA): TGTGCCAGCAGCCCCCCTAGCGGGAGTAACACCTACGAGCAGTACTTC.

The chain carries TRBV30 and TRBJ2-1; 10 nucleotides align to TRBD2. The CDR3 has 14 amino acids. The V gene end was trimmed by 4 bases and the J gene end by 10 bases; junction bases not matched to a gene: 10. The germline gives CDR1 GTSNPN, CDR2 SVGIG (reference sequence). The CDR3 nucleotides are TGTGCCTGGACCCACCCTAGCGGGAGCACGGAGCAGTTCTTC. Protein: CAWTHPSGSTEQFF. The full variable domain, its missing parts supplied by reference TRBV30 and TRBJ2-1, is SQTIHQWPATLVQPVGSPLSLECTVEGTSNPNLYWYRQAAGRGLQLLFYSVGIGQISSEVPQNLSASRPQDRQFILSSKKLLLSDSGFYLCAWTHPSGSTEQFFGPGTRLTVL.

The chain links TRBV19 to TRBJ2-7, with D unresolved. The CDR3 runs to 14 residues. Trimming removed 3 bases at V and 2 bases at J, with 11 bases between. The germline gives CDR1 LNHDA, CDR2 SQIVND (reference sequence). The CDR3 nucleotides read TGTGCCAGTAGTATTATTCTAGACGCCTACGAGCAGTACTTC. This encodes CASSIILDAYEQYF.